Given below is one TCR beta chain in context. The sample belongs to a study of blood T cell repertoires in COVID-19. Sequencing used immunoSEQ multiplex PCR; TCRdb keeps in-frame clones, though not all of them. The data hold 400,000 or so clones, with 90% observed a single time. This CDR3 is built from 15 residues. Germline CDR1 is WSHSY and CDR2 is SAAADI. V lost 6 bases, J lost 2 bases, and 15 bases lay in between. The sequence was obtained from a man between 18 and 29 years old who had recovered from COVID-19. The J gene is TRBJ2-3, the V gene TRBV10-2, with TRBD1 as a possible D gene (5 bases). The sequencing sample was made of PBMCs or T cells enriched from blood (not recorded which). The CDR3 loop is CASSSRDWFTDTQYF. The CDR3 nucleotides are TGCGCCAGCAGCTCCAGGGATTGGTTCACAGATACGCAGTATTTT.